This is a list of T cell receptor beta chains from one sample in a study of T cells in Graves' hyperthyroidism and ophthalmopathy. MiXCR, run by TCRdb on the multiplex PCR reads, gives a single entry per CDR3 protein. The table records 250,000 to 400,000 distinct CDR3 sequences, around 13% of them present only once. Specimen: blood. The source of these receptors is a woman between 40 and 55 years old with Graves' ophthalmopathy. Each CDR3 is given with its conserved first and last residue. A D gene is named only where the DNA matches it firmly. Where a row states a size, it is once, few, many or the class of an expanded clone; other rows omit it.

D: TRBD1; J: TRBJ1-2; V: TRBV2; size: many; DNA: TGTGCCAGCAGTGCCGGGACAGGGCCCTATGGCTACACCTTC; CDR3: CASSAGTGPYGYTF
D: NA; J: TRBJ2-1; V: TRBV20-1; size: few; DNA: TGCAGTGCTCGGGCGGTTGGGGGGGCGTCCTACAATGAGCAGTTCTTC; CDR3: CSARAVGGASYNEQFF
D: NA; J: TRBJ2-3; V: TRBV7-2; size: NA; DNA: TGTGCCAGCAGCTTTCAGGGCCTTGGAGATACGCAGTATTTT; CDR3: CASSFQGLGDTQYF
D: TRBD2; J: TRBJ2-2; V: TRBV7-8; size: many; DNA: TGTGCCAGCAGCGCTAGCCTTTCCGGGACTAGCTTCTTCGGGGAGCTGTTTTTT; CDR3: CASSASLSGTSFFGELFF
D: NA; J: TRBJ2-7; V: TRBV7-9; size: few; DNA: TGTGCCAGCACCCCGGCGGGGCCAACCTACGAGCAGTACTTC; CDR3: CASTPAGPTYEQYF
D: TRBD2; J: TRBJ2-7; V: TRBV20-1; size: many; DNA: TGCAGTGCTGCGATAGCGGGAGGTCGCGAGCAGTACTTC; CDR3: CSAAIAGGREQYF
D: NA; J: TRBJ2-5; V: TRBV3-1; size: many; DNA: TGTGCCAGCAGCCAAGAAGCCAACGGAGAGACCCAGTACTTC; CDR3: CASSQEANGETQYF
D: TRBD1; J: TRBJ1-2; V: TRBV6-1; size: many; DNA: TGTGCCAGCAGCTCCATACTCGACTTCACAGGGGGCCGTGGCTACACCTTC; CDR3: CASSSILDFTGGRGYTF
D: TRBD2; J: TRBJ2-7; V: TRBV20-1; size: many; DNA: TGCAGTGCCCCGGGACTAGCGGGAACATACGAGCAGTACTTC; CDR3: CSAPGLAGTYEQYF
D: TRBD2; J: TRBJ2-1; V: TRBV6-2/TRBV6-3; size: many; DNA: TGTGCCAGCAGTTTGGTTTCACTAGCGGGAGGGGAGCAGTTCTTC; CDR3: CASSLVSLAGGEQFF
D: TRBD2; J: TRBJ2-1; V: TRBV10-3; size: NA; DNA: TGTGCCATCAGTGATTCCGGACTAGCGGGATTTGAGCAGTTCTTC; CDR3: CAISDSGLAGFEQFF
D: TRBD1; J: TRBJ1-4; V: TRBV7-9; size: NA; DNA: TGTGCCGTGAATTCCGCCAATCGGGACAGGGGGCAGGAACTGTTTTTT; CDR3: CAVNSANRDRGQELFF
D: TRBD2; J: TRBJ2-7; V: TRBV19; size: NA; DNA: TGTGCCAGTAGCTCCTGGGGAGCGGGAGGTATCTACGAGCAGTACTTC; CDR3: CASSSWGAGGIYEQYF
D: NA; J: TRBJ1-1; V: TRBV25-1; size: NA; DNA: TGTGCCAGCAGGACCTTCACTGAAGGCACTGAAGCTTTCTTT; CDR3: CASRTFTEGTEAFF
D: NA; J: TRBJ1-1; V: TRBV5-1; size: many; DNA: TGCGCCAGCAGTAGGGGGGGAGTGAACACTGAAGCTTTCTTT; CDR3: CASSRGGVNTEAFF
D: NA; J: TRBJ1-1; V: TRBV12-3/TRBV12-4; size: many; DNA: TGTGCCAGCAGCTGGCCGGGGGGCGGGGGGGACACTGAAGCTTTCTTT; CDR3: CASSWPGGGGDTEAFF
D: NA; J: TRBJ1-1; V: TRBV12-3/TRBV12-4; size: many; DNA: TGTGCCAGCAGTTTATTCGCGAGCACTGAAGCTTTCTTT; CDR3: CASSLFASTEAFF
D: NA; J: TRBJ2-7; V: TRBV19; size: few; DNA: TGTGCCAGTAGTACAACAGAGACAATTGCCTACGAGCAGTACTTC; CDR3: CASSTTETIAYEQYF
D: NA; J: TRBJ2-7; V: TRBV2; size: many; DNA: TGTGCCAGCAGTGCGACCCCCTACGAGCAGTACTTC; CDR3: CASSATPYEQYF
D: NA; J: TRBJ2-5; V: TRBV13; size: many; DNA: TGTGCCAGCAGCTTGTCAGCTGAAGAGACCCAGTACTTC; CDR3: CASSLSAEETQYF
D: NA; J: TRBJ1-6; V: TRBV30; size: NA; DNA: TGTGCCTGGAGTCTCGACAGTTCGTACTATAATTCACCCCTCCACTTT; CDR3: CAWSLDSSYYNSPLHF
D: NA; J: TRBJ1-2; V: TRBV5-1; size: many; DNA: TGCGCCAGCAGTTTTACCAGGGGTGGCTACACCTTC; CDR3: CASSFTRGGYTF
D: TRBD1; J: TRBJ2-5; V: TRBV6-1; size: many; DNA: TGTGCCAGCAGTTCTCGGACAGGGGGCGGGGAGACCCAGTACTTC; CDR3: CASSSRTGGGETQYF
D: TRBD1; J: TRBJ1-5; V: TRBV28; size: NA; DNA: TGTGCCAGCATCTCCACGACAGGGCCCGGCAATCAGCCCCAGCATTTT; CDR3: CASISTTGPGNQPQHF
D: NA; J: TRBJ2-7; V: TRBV30; size: NA; DNA: TGTGCCTGGAGTGAGGTCAGGGTCTACGAGCAGTACTTC; CDR3: CAWSEVRVYEQYF
D: NA; J: TRBJ2-7; V: TRBV30; size: many; DNA: TGTGCCTGGAGTAGGCGATCCTCCTACGAGCAGTACTTC; CDR3: CAWSRRSSYEQYF
D: NA; J: TRBJ2-1; V: TRBV14; size: many; DNA: TGTGCCAGCAGCCAACTGGGGGGCAGCTACAATGAGCAGTTCTTC; CDR3: CASSQLGGSYNEQFF
D: TRBD2; J: TRBJ2-5; V: TRBV20-1; size: many; DNA: TGCAGTGCTACCGGGACTAGCGGGAGGGCCCAAGAGACCCAGTACTTC; CDR3: CSATGTSGRAQETQYF
D: NA; J: TRBJ1-1; V: TRBV28; size: many; DNA: TGTGCCAGCAGTTTAGGGGGATTCTCGCACACTGAAGCTTTCTTT; CDR3: CASSLGGFSHTEAFF